The next 7 T cell receptor beta chains were all read from a single sample in a study of post-analysis software for immune sequencing data. These TCRs' antigens remain unknown. Study results and caveats: When patients were compared with controls, a handful of TRBV segments were more frequent, TRBV5-6, TRBV5-1 and TRBV20-1 among them.

TCR beta libraries were prepared from cDNA with unique molecular identifiers. One entry per CDR3 protein, called by TCRdb with MiXCR from the PCR reads. Of approximately 570,000 distinct CDR3 sequences in the sample, about 40% were seen once. Specimen: blood. These receptors originate from a girl under 18 with multiple sclerosis.

The rearrangement links TRBV10-3 to TRBJ2-3, with 8 bases fitting TRBD2. Losses at the gene ends were 0 bases for V and 2 bases for J; bases not matched to a gene: 1. Germline V gene sequence: CDR1 ENHRY, CDR2 SYGVKD. The CDR3 is made up of 15 amino acids. CDR3 coding DNA: TGTGCCATCAGTGAGTCTAGCGGGACCACAGATACGCAGTATTTT. This encodes CAISESSGTTDTQYF.

This CDR3 is CASSEHDRLYGYTF. The CDR3 DNA reads as TGTGCCAGCAGTGAACATGACAGACTATATGGCTACACCTTC. The rearrangement uses TRBV6-1 and TRBJ1-2; D perhaps matches TRBD1 (5 bases). V dropped 2 bases and J dropped 5 bases, with 12 bases sitting between them. Germline V CDR1 and CDR2: MNHNS, SASEGT. This CDR3 spans 14 amino acids.

This chain links TRBV4-1 with TRBJ2-1, with D possibly TRBD1 on 6 matching bases. Germline V gives CDR1 MGHRA, CDR2 YSYEKL. V lost 2 bases to trimming and J lost 9 bases, with 11 bases between them. This CDR3 is 13 amino acids long. CDR3 region: CASSQPGVGEQFF. DNA of the CDR3: TGCGCCAGCAGCCAACCAGGGGTTGGTGAGCAGTTCTTC.

The chain couples TRBV5-1 to TRBJ2-5; D is possibly TRBD1 (6 bases). Germline assignment: CDR1 SGHRS and CDR2 YFSETQ. Trimming pared 4 bases from V and 0 bases from J, leaving 13 bases between. The CDR3 sequence is 15 residues long. CDR3 sequence: CASSQEGGYQETQYF. In DNA form, the CDR3 reads TGCGCCAGCAGCCAGGAAGGGGGTTACCAAGAGACCCAGTACTTC.

The chain joins TRBV9 to TRBJ1-1, with a possible D match to TRBD1 (6 bases). The V gene lost 6 bases and the J gene lost 3 bases, with 15 bases spanning the gap. The CDR3 length is 14 residues. Germline CDR1 is SGDLS and CDR2 is YYNGEE. The CDR3 sequence is CASTLGGADTEAFF. The CDR3 DNA reads TGTGCCAGCACCCTTGGGGGGGCCGACACTGAAGCTTTCTTT.

CDR3 coding DNA: TGCAGTGCTAAGATTAGCAATCAGCCCCAGCATTTT. Translated, it gives CSAKISNQPQHF. The chain is built from TRBV20-1 and TRBJ1-5; unclear D gene. The germline gives CDR1 DFQATT, CDR2 SNEGSKA (reference sequence). V dropped 4 bases and J dropped 0 bases, with 4 bases sitting between them. This CDR3 region has 12 residues.

The chain employs TRBV6-5 and TRBJ1-1, with 10 positions matching TRBD1. Germline lookup yields CDR1 MNHEY and CDR2 SVGAGI. The CDR3 consists of 13 residues. V lost 5 bases, J lost 6 bases, and 3 bases stayed unmatched. Written as DNA, the CDR3 is TGTGCCAGCAGTCGGGACAGGGGATCTGAAGCTTTCTTT. Amino acid sequence: CASSRDRGSEAFF.